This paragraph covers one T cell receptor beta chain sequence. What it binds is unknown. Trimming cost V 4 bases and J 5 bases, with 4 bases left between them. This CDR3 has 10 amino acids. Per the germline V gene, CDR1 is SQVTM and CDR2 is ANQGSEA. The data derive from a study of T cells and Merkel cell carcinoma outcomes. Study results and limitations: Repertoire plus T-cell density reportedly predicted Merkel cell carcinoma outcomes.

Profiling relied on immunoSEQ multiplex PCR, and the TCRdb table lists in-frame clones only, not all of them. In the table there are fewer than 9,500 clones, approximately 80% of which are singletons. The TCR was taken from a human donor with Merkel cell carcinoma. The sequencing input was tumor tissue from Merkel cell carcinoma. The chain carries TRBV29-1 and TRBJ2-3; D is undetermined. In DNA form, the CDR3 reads TGCAGCGTTGGCGGAGATACGCAGTATTTT. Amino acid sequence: CSVGGDTQYF.